This T cell receptor (beta chain) is drawn from a study of beta chain features in type 1 diabetes. Turning to the study itself: Sorted cells, about 99 million in number, were examined across all samples. Study results and caveats: Researchers report that Type 1 diabetes patients had moderately but significantly shorter TCRB CDR3s across all four CD4+ subsets.

CDR1 and CDR2 from the germline V gene are LNHDA and SQIVND (reference sequence). V dropped 4 bases and J dropped 8; count of bases not matched to a gene: 9. This CDR3 is built from 15 residues. On this clone: The antigen is undetermined.

Without exception, sorted populations had purity beyond 98%. Every isolated RNA sample was fully reverse transcribed, so sequencing captured expressed TCRB transcripts. Some clones are missing from TCRdb's copy, which holds only in-frame ones; the method was immunoSEQ multiplex PCR. The sample carries hundreds of thousands of clones, 13% to 15% recorded once. The sample consisted of naive CD4+ T cells from blood. This sequence was found in a woman between 40 and 50 years old in good health. The rearrangement uses TRBV19 and TRBJ2-1; TRBD2 agrees at 9 bases. The CDR3 reads CASSSASGVGHEQFF. The CDR3 nucleotides are TGTGCCAGTAGTAGCGCTAGCGGGGTAGGGCATGAGCAGTTCTTC.